Following are 28 T cell receptor beta chains from one sample sequenced in a study of type 1 regulatory T cells. No antigen has been assigned to these receptors. Via MiXCR, TCRdb re-called the reads, giving one row per CDR3 protein. The repertoire includes about 62,000 distinct CDR3 sequences, 60% to 80% of them detected once, and about 2% sits in the top ten. The sequencing sample was made of cultured non-Tr1 T cells, either the whole culture or a sorted T cell fraction (not recorded which). The receptors come from a human donor in good health.

The chain links TRBV30 to TRBJ2-7; D perhaps matches TRBD2 (5 bases). Germline CDR1 and CDR2: GTSNPN and SVGIG (reference sequence). V was clipped by 1 base and J by 7 bases, with 5 bases between them. The CDR3 covers 10 residues. The CDR3 nucleotides read TGTGCCTGGAGTGGCGGGGAGCAGTACTTC. This translates into CAWSGGEQYF. Supplemented by reference TRBV30 and TRBJ2-7, the full variable domain reads SQTIHQWPATLVQPVGSPLSLECTVEGTSNPNLYWYRQAAGRGLQLLFYSVGIGQISSEVPQNLSASRPQDRQFILSSKKLLLSDSGFYLCAWSGGEQYFGPGTRLTVT.

This chain connects TRBV9 to TRBJ2-1; D is unresolved. V was pared by 3 bases and J by 7 bases, with 17 bases between. Germline CDR1 and CDR2: SGDLS and YYNGEE. The CDR3 runs to 15 residues. CDR3 amino acids: CASSAGSLGRNEQFF. The DNA of the CDR3 is TGTGCCAGCAGCGCCGGGTCCCTCGGAAGGAATGAGCAGTTCTTC.

The DNA of the CDR3 is TGTGCCACCAGTGATTTTCTGGATGGAGAGACCCAGTACTTC. Protein product: CATSDFLDGETQYF. The chain links TRBV24-1 to TRBJ2-5; D gene uncertain. The CDR3 extends over 14 amino acids. CDR1 and CDR2 (germline): KGHDR, SFDVKD. Trimming removed 1 base from V and 4 bases from J, with 9 bases in between.

In its sample, this clonotype was seen a few times. J is TRBJ2-5 and V is TRBV6-6; D is undetermined. Trimming stripped 6 bases from V and 5 bases from J, with 7 bases between. The CDR3 length is 11 residues. CDR1 MNHNY and CDR2 SVGAGI come from the germline V gene (reference sequence). The CDR3 nucleotides are TGTGCCAGCAGGTCCGTGGAGACCCAGTACTTC. Translation: CASRSVETQYF.

This rearrangement joins TRBV7-2 to TRBJ1-1; D is perhaps TRBD1 (6 bases). The germline V and J ends were trimmed by 2 bases and 6 bases, with 7 bases remaining between them. Germline V gene data show CDR1 as SGHTA and CDR2 as FQGNSA. This CDR3 contains 12 residues. CDR3 in amino acids: CASSLRTAEAFF. For the CDR3, the DNA is TGTGCCAGCAGCTTAAGGACAGCTGAAGCTTTCTTT.

The sample holds a few counts of this clonotype. This chain links TRBV9 with TRBJ2-2; weak D call: TRBD2 (5 bases). The length of the CDR3 is 16 residues. The V end lost 0 bases, the J end lost 6 bases, and 15 bases lay between the germline ends. The germline CDR1 and CDR2 sequences are SGDLS and YYNGEE. The CDR3 DNA sequence: TGTGCCAGCAGCGTAGCTCAGATGGCGGGCGCCGGGGAGCTGTTTTTT. Protein sequence: CASSVAQMAGAGELFF.

The chain links TRBV27 to TRBJ2-3, with 9 bases lining up with TRBD2. The length of the CDR3 is 16 residues. Germline trimming cut 5 bases from V and 4 bases from J; bases unmatched to any gene: 10. CDR1 is MNHEY and CDR2 is SMNVEV in the germline V gene (reference sequence). CDR3 amino acids: CASSTLAGITPDTQYF. Here the CDR3 DNA reads TGTGCCAGCAGTACCCTAGCGGGAATAACCCCAGATACGCAGTATTTT.

This chain links TRBV19 with TRBJ2-7; no clear D gene. Trimming removed 4 bases from V and 4 bases from J, with 17 bases in between. The CDR3 runs to 15 residues. The germline V gene encodes CDR1 LNHDA and CDR2 SQIVND (reference sequence). In nucleotides, the CDR3 is TGTGCCAGTAGTACGGGCGGAGCTCCCAGGTACGAGCAGTACTTC. Protein: CASSTGGAPRYEQYF.

This clonotype was counted a few times. The chain carries TRBV2 and TRBJ2-5; tentative D call: TRBD1 (5 bases). V shed 7 bases and J shed 1 base, with 16 bases lying between them. The CDR3 spans 15 residues. In germline, CDR1 is SNHLY, CDR2 FYNNEI. CDR3 coding DNA: TGTGCCAGCACGCAGGGCACCGTCGGCCAAGAGACCCAGTACTTC. Protein product: CASTQGTVGQETQYF. Full variable domain (remainder filled in from reference TRBV2 and TRBJ2-5): EPEVTQTPSHQVTQMGQEVILRCVPISNHLYFYWYRQILGQKVEFLVSFYNNEISEKSEIFDDQFSVERPDGSNFTLKIRSTKLEDSAMYFCASTQGTVGQETQYFGPGTRLLVL.

This clonotype is labeled medium-sized (0.01 to 0.1%). This chain connects TRBV5-5 to TRBJ2-2; D not resolved. V lost 2 bases and J 3 bases, leaving 5 bases between the germline ends. The CDR3 sequence is 13 residues long. Germline CDR1 SGHKS, CDR2 YYEKEE (reference sequence). The CDR3: CASSLGDTGELFF. The CDR3 region has the DNA TGTGCCAGCAGCTTAGGCGACACCGGGGAGCTGTTTTTT.

V is TRBV12-3 or TRBV12-4 and J is TRBJ2-7; D could derive from TRBD1 or TRBD2 (5 bases each). V lost 2 bases and J 6 bases, leaving 20 bases between the germline ends. This CDR3 comprises 16 residues. The CDR3 loop is CASSLQGRIFRSEQYF. The CDR3 DNA sequence: TGTGCCAGCAGTTTACAGGGACGGATATTTAGGAGCGAGCAGTACTTC.

This clonotype was observed a few times. The gene calls are TRBV6-5 and TRBJ1-2, with D uncertain. CDR3 length equals 17 residues. Trimming cost V 2 bases and J 8 bases, with 24 bases left between them. In germline, CDR1 is MNHEY, CDR2 SVGAGI. CDR3 amino acids: CASSYTETGIRRRGYTF. For the CDR3, the DNA is TGTGCCAGCAGTTACACAGAAACCGGGATTCGTCGACGAGGCTACACCTTC.

V usage is TRBV5-1 and J usage is TRBJ2-1; 11 bases line up with TRBD2. Germline V gene data show CDR1 as SGHRS and CDR2 as YFSETQ. CDR3 length: 14 amino acids. V lost 4 bases and J lost 11; bases outside the gene matches: 8. CDR3 region: CASSLTSGSAKQFF. The CDR3 DNA reads as TGCGCCAGCAGCCTTACTAGCGGGAGCGCAAAGCAGTTCTTC.

This chain connects TRBV5-5 to TRBJ1-5; D gene ambiguous. The CDR3 is 16 amino acids. The V gene lost 1 base and the J gene lost 0 bases, with 11 bases spanning the gap. Germline values: CDR1 SGHKS, CDR2 YYEKEE (reference sequence). CDR3 in DNA: TGTGCCAGCAGCTTGTCCATCGGGAATAGCAATCAGCCCCAGCATTTT. This gives the protein CASSLSIGNSNQPQHF.

This clonotype appeared once. The rearrangement links TRBV5-4 to TRBJ2-5; 10 bases map to TRBD2. V gave up 2 bases and J gave up 7 bases; unmatched junction bases: 8. Germline loops: CDR1 SGHNT, CDR2 YYREEE (reference sequence). The CDR3 runs 15 residues. The CDR3 is CASSFGLAEVGTQYF. The CDR3 DNA is TGTGCCAGCAGCTTCGGACTAGCGGAAGTCGGGACCCAGTACTTC.

CDR3 in DNA: TGCAGTGCTCGTAGCGGGAGACGGAGCACAGATACGCAGTATTTT. Its translation: CSARSGRRSTDTQYF. V gene TRBV20-1 combines with J gene TRBJ2-3; 9 positions agree with TRBD2. J lost 0 bases, V lost 5 bases, and 6 bases had no gene match. CDR3 size: 15 residues. Per the germline V gene, CDR1 is DFQATT and CDR2 is SNEGSKA (reference sequence).

CDR3 loop: CASSPYSGTSNEQFF. In DNA, the CDR3 is TGTGCCAGTAGTCCGTATTCCGGGACTAGTAATGAGCAGTTCTTC. V gene TRBV19 combines with J gene TRBJ2-1, with TRBD2 matching over 8 bases. Looked up from germline, CDR1 is LNHDA and CDR2 is SQIVND (reference sequence). V shed 5 bases, J shed 7 bases, and the junction held 10 bases outside the gene matches. The CDR3 contains 15 residues.

This clonotype was recorded once. The rearrangement uses TRBV29-1 and TRBJ2-1; D is unresolved. Trimming took off 4 bases at V and 2 bases at J, with 12 bases between the two ends. CDR3 length: 14 amino acids. From germline, CDR1 is SQVTM and CDR2 ANQGSEA. The CDR3 loop reads CSVARSWPYNEQFF. For the CDR3, the DNA is TGCAGCGTTGCCCGGAGTTGGCCCTACAATGAGCAGTTCTTC.

The chain joins TRBV27 to TRBJ1-5; D gene ambiguous. Germline CDR1 and CDR2: MNHEY and SMNVEV (reference sequence). The CDR3 is 15 amino acids. Trimming took off 3 bases at V and 0 bases at J, with 9 bases between the two ends. CDR3 DNA: TGTGCCAGCAGTTTGGCGGGTTATAGCAATCAGCCCCAGCATTTT. Translation: CASSLAGYSNQPQHF.

The chain uses TRBV10-3 and TRBJ2-7; D is perhaps TRBD1 (6 bases). This CDR3 is 16 amino acids long. The V end lost 6 bases, the J end lost 1 base, and 19 bases lay between the germline ends. Per the germline V gene, CDR1 is ENHRY and CDR2 is SYGVKD. CDR3 bases: TGTGCCATCAGCCCTGACGTTGGACAGATATCCTACGAGCAGTACTTC. It yields the protein CAISPDVGQISYEQYF.

The V call is TRBV19, the J call TRBJ2-4; 7 nucleotides align to TRBD1. V shed 5 bases and J 7 bases; nucleotides not matched to a gene: 8. CDR1 and CDR2 (germline): LNHDA, SQIVND (reference sequence). The CDR3 runs 14 residues. CDR3 DNA sequence: TGTGCCAGTAGTGAGACGGACAGGAAGAACATTCAGTACTTC. Amino acids: CASSETDRKNIQYF.

The chain has TRBV5-5 and TRBJ2-2; TRBD2 matches 7 bases. Trimming removed 0 bases from V and 3 bases from J; junction bases left unmatched: 5. This CDR3 has 16 amino acids. In germline, CDR1 is SGHKS, CDR2 YYEKEE (reference sequence). The CDR3 region is CASSLGPGRDTGELFF. The CDR3 bases are TGTGCCAGCAGCTTGGGCCCAGGGAGGGACACCGGGGAGCTGTTTTTT.

V is TRBV12-3 or TRBV12-4 and J is TRBJ2-5; tentatively, D is TRBD1 or TRBD2 (5 bases each). CDR3 size: 13 residues. The ends were cut back, 5 bases at V and 6 bases at J, with 13 bases in the middle. The CDR3: CASSERDLQTQYF. CDR3 in DNA: TGTGCCAGCAGTGAGAGGGACCTCCAGACCCAGTACTTC.

This clonotype appeared a few times. This chain joins TRBV23-1 and TRBJ2-1, with 8 bases lining up with TRBD2. TRBV23-1 is labeled an ORF, and its function is uncertain. The CDR3 runs 18 residues. With V trimmed by 0 bases and J by 6 bases, 13 bases remained unmatched. CDR3 DNA: TGCGCCAGCAGTCAATCGTCCCGCGGGGGGACGGGGAGCAATGAGCAGTTCTTC. This encodes CASSQSSRGGTGSNEQFF.

This chain joins TRBV6-2 or TRBV6-3 and TRBJ2-1; perhaps TRBD2 as D (5 bases). This CDR3 contains 15 residues. The germline gives CDR1 MNHEY, CDR2 SVGEGT. V was pared by 5 bases and J by 0 bases, with 11 bases between. CDR3 nucleotides: TGTGCCAGCAGTCCAGCGGCAACCTCCTACAATGAGCAGTTCTTC. It encodes CASSPAATSYNEQFF.

This clonotype was counted once. This chain joins TRBV4-3 and TRBJ2-7; TRBD2 matches 11 bases. This CDR3 region has 14 residues. Looked up from germline, CDR1 is LGHNA and CDR2 is YSLEER. Trimming cost V 0 bases and J 11 bases; bases outside gene matches: 6. This CDR3 reads CASSQDQTSGSKYF. Written as DNA, the CDR3 is TGCGCCAGCAGCCAAGATCAAACTAGCGGGAGTAAGTACTTC.

The chain carries TRBV5-1 and TRBJ2-2; 12 bases fit TRBD2. Germline-derived CDR1 and CDR2 are SGHRS and YFSETQ. Trimming took 4 bases from V and 5 from J; bases not matched to a gene: 6. This CDR3 is 16 amino acids long. The CDR3 sequence is CASSLTSGRRTGELFF. The CDR3 DNA reads as TGCGCCAGCAGCCTCACTAGCGGGAGGAGAACCGGGGAGCTGTTTTTT. Complete variable domain (other parts from reference TRBV5-1 and TRBJ2-2): KAGVTQTPRYLIKTRGQQVTLSCSPISGHRSVSWYQQTPGQGLQFLFEYFSETQRNKGNFPGRFSGRQFSNSRSEMNVSTLELGDSALYLCASSLTSGRRTGELFFGEGSRLTVL.

The chain is built from TRBV5-1 and TRBJ2-7, with no clear D. Trimming pared 4 bases from V and 3 bases from J, leaving 8 bases between. The CDR3 totals 12 residues. The germline V gene encodes CDR1 SGHRS and CDR2 YFSETQ. CDR3 DNA: TGCGCCAGCAGCGACAACAACTACGAGCAGTACTTC. Protein: CASSDNNYEQYF.